This T cell receptor (beta chain) originates from a study of T cells in Graves' hyperthyroidism and ophthalmopathy. The TCR beta CDR3 regions underwent amplification using RNA transcripts as the source. With the HTBI primer set, the TCR CDR3 went through a first round of RT-PCR. One entry per CDR3 protein results from TCRdb running MiXCR on the multiplex PCR reads. Among a few hundred thousand distinct CDR3 sequences listed, around 43% were seen once. Study-level findings and limits: Model predictions of ophthalmopathy came a median 6.5 months before onset. Researchers report that a 13 V-J model separated ophthalmopathy from stable hyperthyroidism.

Uncontrolled infection, other autoimmune disease, pregnancy and lactation each barred patients from inclusion. Clinical symptoms, serum thyroxine, TRAb, thyroid ultrasound and orbital computed tomography informed diagnoses. With respect to this clonotype: The antigen remains unidentified. The junction differs from germline at one of its ends, possibly a read error.

Material for sequencing was peripheral blood or thyroid tissue (not recorded which). This sequence was found in an adult woman with Graves' disease, either hyperthyroidism or ophthalmopathy (not recorded which).

The CDR3 reads CANSVADKNNYGYTF. The CDR3 DNA reads TGTGCCAACAGCGTAGCCGACAAGAACAACTATGGCTACACCTTC. This chain connects TRBV9 to TRBJ1-2; no firm D call. This CDR3 has 15 residues. Looked up from germline, CDR1 is SGDLS and CDR2 is YYNGEE.